The 3 T cell receptor beta chains reported below all come from one sample, sequenced in a study of cytomegalovirus exposure and HLA in healthy donors. PCR involved 60 Vbeta and 13 Jbeta primers. Measured with immunoSEQ multiplex PCR; TCRdb has only the in-frame clones, and not every one. This sample's table reports tens of thousands of clones. Sequencing used PBMCs. These receptors were collected from a female donor in good health and CMV-seronegative.

In nucleotides, the CDR3 is TGTGCCAGCAGCTTGACGGGATCACCCCTCCACTTT. Protein product: CASSLTGSPLHF. The chain recombines TRBV5-6 with TRBJ1-6; the D is unclear. The CDR3 totals 12 residues. From germline, CDR1 is SGHDT and CDR2 YYEEEE. With 1 base removed from V and 10 bases from J, the gap between germline ends came to 6 bases.

The V call is TRBV18, the J call TRBJ1-2; 7 bases match TRBD1. Per the germline V gene, CDR1 is KGHSH and CDR2 is LQKENI. The CDR3 runs 13 residues. V gave up 6 bases and J gave up 6 bases; unmatched junction bases: 7. The CDR3 loop reads CASSYDRVDGYTF. The CDR3 DNA reads as TGTGCCAGCTCTTACGACAGGGTTGATGGCTACACCTTC.

The chain couples TRBV30 to TRBJ2-3, with 7 bases fitting TRBD1. J was trimmed by 2 bases and V by 7 bases; bases with no gene match: 6. The CDR3 extends over 13 amino acids. The germline V gene encodes CDR1 GTSNPN and CDR2 SVGIG (reference sequence). As DNA, the CDR3 is TGTGCCTACTCAGGGGGTAACACAGATACGCAGTATTTT. It yields the protein CAYSGGNTDTQYF.